The 2 T cell receptor beta chains below all came from one sample that was sequenced in a study of T-cell reconstitution after alpha-beta-depleted transplantation in children. This sample's TCRbeta library carried unique molecular identifier barcodes. TCRdb analysed the PCR reads with MiXCR anew, one entry per CDR3 protein. The sample carries about 200,000 distinct CDR3 sequences, about 6% recorded once. Specimen: PBMCs, collected before TCRalphabeta/CD19-depleted stem cell transplant. Receptors originate from a girl less than two years old with combined immunodeficiency, due to receive a stem cell transplant.

In its sample, this clonotype was seen many times. The CDR3: CASVDEGQDEQFF. The CDR3 DNA is TGTGCCAGCGTAGATGAGGGGCAGGATGAGCAGTTCTTC. The chain couples TRBV7-9 to TRBJ2-1; D tentatively fits TRBD1 or TRBD2 (5 bases each). CDR1 is SEHNR, CDR2 FQNEAQ, per germline (reference sequence). The CDR3 contains 13 residues. The V end was cut by 8 bases, the J end by 8 bases, with 16 bases between.

The sample holds many counts of this clonotype. This chain joins TRBV27 and TRBJ2-1; 13 nucleotides line up with TRBD2. The CDR3 runs 15 residues. Germline CDR1 and CDR2: MNHEY and SMNVEV (reference sequence). V gave up 5 bases and J gave up 9 bases; unmatched junction bases: 7. CDR3 sequence (DNA): TGTGCCAGCAGTCCCGGGACTAGCGGGATCCCTGAGCAGTTCTTC. It yields the protein CASSPGTSGIPEQFF.